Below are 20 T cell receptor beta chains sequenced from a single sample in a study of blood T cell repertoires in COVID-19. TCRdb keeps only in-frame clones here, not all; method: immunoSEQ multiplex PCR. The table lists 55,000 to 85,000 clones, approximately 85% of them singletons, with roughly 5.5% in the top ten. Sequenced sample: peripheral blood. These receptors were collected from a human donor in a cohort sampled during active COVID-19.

CDR3 DNA sequence: TGTGCCATCAGCAAGACCGGGACAGGCGTCTACGAGCAGTACTTC. Translated: CAISKTGTGVYEQYF. The J gene is TRBJ2-7, the V gene TRBV10-3; 8 bases match TRBD1. This CDR3 is built from 15 residues. J gave up 3 bases and V 6 bases, and 10 bases lay outside the gene matches. CDR1 and CDR2 (germline): ENHRY, SYGVKD.

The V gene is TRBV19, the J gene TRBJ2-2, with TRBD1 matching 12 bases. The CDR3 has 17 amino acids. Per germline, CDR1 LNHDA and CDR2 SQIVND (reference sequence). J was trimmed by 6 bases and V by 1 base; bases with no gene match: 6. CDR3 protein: CASSIAPGTGGAGELFF. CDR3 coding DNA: TGTGCCAGTAGTATAGCCCCCGGGACAGGGGGCGCCGGGGAGCTGTTTTTT.

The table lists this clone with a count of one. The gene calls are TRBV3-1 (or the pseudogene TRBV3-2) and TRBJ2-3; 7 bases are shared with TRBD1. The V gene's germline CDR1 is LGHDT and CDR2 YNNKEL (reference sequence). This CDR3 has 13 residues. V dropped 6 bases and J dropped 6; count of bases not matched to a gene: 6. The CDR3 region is CASRLKGADTQYF. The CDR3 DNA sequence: TGTGCCAGCAGACTTAAGGGGGCGGATACGCAGTATTTT.

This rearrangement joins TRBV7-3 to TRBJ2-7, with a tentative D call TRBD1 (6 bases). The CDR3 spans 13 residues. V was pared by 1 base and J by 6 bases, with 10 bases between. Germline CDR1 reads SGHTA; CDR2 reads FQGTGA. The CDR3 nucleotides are TGTGCCAGCAGCTTAATTGGCAGGGGCGAGCAGTACTTC. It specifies CASSLIGRGEQYF.

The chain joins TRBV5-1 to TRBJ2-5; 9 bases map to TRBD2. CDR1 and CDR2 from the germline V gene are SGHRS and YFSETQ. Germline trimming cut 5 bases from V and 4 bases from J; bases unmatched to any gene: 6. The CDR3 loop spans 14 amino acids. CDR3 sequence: CASSPAGGGETQYF. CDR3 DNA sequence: TGCGCCAGCAGTCCAGCGGGGGGAGGAGAGACCCAGTACTTC.

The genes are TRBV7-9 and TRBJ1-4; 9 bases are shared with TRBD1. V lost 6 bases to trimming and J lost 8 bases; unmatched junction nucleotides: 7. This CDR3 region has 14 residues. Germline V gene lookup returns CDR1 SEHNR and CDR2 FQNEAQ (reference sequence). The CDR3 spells CASRLQGADEKLFF. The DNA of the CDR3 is TGTGCCAGCAGGCTACAGGGGGCCGACGAAAAACTGTTTTTT.

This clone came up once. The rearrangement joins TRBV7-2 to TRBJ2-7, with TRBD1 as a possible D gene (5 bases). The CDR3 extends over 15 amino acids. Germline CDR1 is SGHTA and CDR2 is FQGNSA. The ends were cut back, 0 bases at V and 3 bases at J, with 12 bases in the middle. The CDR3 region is CASSLAPSGNYEQYF. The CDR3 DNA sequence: TGTGCCAGCAGCTTAGCGCCTTCAGGGAACTACGAGCAGTACTTC.

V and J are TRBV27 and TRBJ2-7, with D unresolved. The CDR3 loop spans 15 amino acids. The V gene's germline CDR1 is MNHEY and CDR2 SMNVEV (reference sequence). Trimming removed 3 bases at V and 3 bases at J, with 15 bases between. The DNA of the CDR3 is TGTGCCAGCAGTTTGAGTATCGAGAGAGTCTACGAGCAGTACTTC. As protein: CASSLSIERVYEQYF.

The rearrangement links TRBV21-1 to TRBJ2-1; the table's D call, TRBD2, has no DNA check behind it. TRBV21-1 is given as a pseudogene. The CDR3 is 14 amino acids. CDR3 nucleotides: TGTGCCGCAGAGCGGGACAAACGATACAATGAGCAGTTCTTC. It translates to CAAERDKRYNEQFF.

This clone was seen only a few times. This chain's CDR3 is CAWTPVAGGPIGELFF. CDR3 sequence (DNA): TGTGCCTGGACTCCTGTGGCGGGAGGGCCGATCGGGGAGCTGTTTTTT. The chain couples TRBV30 to TRBJ2-2, with 9 bases that match TRBD2. Germline loops: CDR1 GTSNPN, CDR2 SVGIG (reference sequence). CDR3 size: 16 residues. Germline trimming cut 4 bases from V and 7 bases from J; bases unmatched to any gene: 13.

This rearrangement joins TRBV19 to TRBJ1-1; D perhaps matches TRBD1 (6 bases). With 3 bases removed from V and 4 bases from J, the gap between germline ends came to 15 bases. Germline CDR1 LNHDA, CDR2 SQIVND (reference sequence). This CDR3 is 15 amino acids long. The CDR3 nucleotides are TGTGCCAGTAGTATGGCCACCACAGGGCTCACTGAAGCTTTCTTT. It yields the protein CASSMATTGLTEAFF. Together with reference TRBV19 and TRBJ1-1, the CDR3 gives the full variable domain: DGGITQSPKYLFRKEGQNVTLSCEQNLNHDAMYWYRQDPGQGLRLIYYSQIVNDFQKGDIAEGYSVSREKKESFPLTVTSAQKNPTAFYLCASSMATTGLTEAFFGQGTRLTVV.

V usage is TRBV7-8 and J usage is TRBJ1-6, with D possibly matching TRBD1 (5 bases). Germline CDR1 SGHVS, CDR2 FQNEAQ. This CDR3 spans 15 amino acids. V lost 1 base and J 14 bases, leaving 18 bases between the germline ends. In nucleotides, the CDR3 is TGTGCCAGCAGCTTAGGCGGGGGTAGGGTGGATTCCCTCCACTTT. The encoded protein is CASSLGGGRVDSLHF.

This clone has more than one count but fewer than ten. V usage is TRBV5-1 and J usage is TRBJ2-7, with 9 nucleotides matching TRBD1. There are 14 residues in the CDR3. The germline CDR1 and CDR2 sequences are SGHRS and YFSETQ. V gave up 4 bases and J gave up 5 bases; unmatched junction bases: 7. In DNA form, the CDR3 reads TGCGCCAGCAGCCCCGGGACAGGGTATGACGAGCAGTACTTC. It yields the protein CASSPGTGYDEQYF.

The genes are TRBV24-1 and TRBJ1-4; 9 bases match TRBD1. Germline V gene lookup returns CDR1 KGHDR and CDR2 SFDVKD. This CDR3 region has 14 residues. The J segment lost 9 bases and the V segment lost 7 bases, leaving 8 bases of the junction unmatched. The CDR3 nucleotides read TGTGCCACCAGCGCCGGGACAGGGTTACAAAAACTGTTTTTT. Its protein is CATSAGTGLQKLFF.

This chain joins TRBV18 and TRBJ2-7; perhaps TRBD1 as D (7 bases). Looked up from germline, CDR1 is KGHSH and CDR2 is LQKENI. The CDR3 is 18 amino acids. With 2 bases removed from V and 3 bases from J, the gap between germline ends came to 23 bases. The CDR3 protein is CASSPFSGDRDGFYEQYF. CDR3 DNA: TGTGCCAGCTCACCATTTTCGGGAGACAGGGACGGCTTCTACGAGCAGTACTTC.

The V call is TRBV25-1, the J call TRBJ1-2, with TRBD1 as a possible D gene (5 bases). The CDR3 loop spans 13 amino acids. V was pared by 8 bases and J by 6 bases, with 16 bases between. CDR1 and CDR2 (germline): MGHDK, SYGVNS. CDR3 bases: TGTGCCAGCGGTGGGCGGGGGATGGATGGCTACACCTTC. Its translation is CASGGRGMDGYTF.

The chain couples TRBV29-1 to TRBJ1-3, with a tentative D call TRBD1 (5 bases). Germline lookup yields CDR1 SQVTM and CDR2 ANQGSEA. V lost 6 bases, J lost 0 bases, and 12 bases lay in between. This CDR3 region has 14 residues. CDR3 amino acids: CSVDPDSSGNTIYF. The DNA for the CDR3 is TGCAGCGTGGATCCTGACAGCTCTGGAAACACCATATATTTT.

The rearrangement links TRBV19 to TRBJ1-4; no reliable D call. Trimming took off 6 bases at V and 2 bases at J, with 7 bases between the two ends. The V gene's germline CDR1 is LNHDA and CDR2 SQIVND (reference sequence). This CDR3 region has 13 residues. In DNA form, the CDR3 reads TGTGCCAGTAGCCCCTTCACTAATGAAAAACTGTTTTTT. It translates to CASSPFTNEKLFF.

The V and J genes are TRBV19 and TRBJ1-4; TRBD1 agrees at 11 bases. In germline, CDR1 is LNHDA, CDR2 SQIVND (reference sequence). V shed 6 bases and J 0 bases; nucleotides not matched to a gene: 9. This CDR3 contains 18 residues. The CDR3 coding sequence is TGTGCCAGTAGCGATGGGGACAGGGGGTGGACAACTAATGAAAAACTGTTTTTT. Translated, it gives CASSDGDRGWTTNEKLFF.

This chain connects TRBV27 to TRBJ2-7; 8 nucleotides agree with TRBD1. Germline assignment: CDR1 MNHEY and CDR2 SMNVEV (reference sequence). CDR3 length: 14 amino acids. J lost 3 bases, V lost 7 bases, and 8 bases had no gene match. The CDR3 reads CASKGQGAIYEQYF. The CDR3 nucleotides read TGTGCCAGCAAGGGTCAGGGGGCGATCTACGAGCAGTACTTC.